The 22 T cell receptor beta chains listed next were all sequenced from one sample in a study of blood T cell repertoires in COVID-19. Only in-frame clones appear in the TCRdb table, and some are missing; sequencing was by immunoSEQ multiplex PCR. The sample shows over 150,000 clones, just over 90% of them seen only once. Sequencing input: peripheral blood. These receptors all come from a man aged 18 to 35 with COVID-19, enrolled during active disease.

The chain combines TRBV2 with TRBJ2-7; D may be TRBD2 (5 bases). The V and J ends lost 5 bases and 3 bases respectively, with 17 bases between them. Germline lookup yields CDR1 SNHLY and CDR2 FYNNEI. The CDR3 has 15 amino acids. The CDR3 bases are TGTGCCAGCAGTATGGGGTTCCCTAGCTTCTACGAGCAGTACTTC. As protein: CASSMGFPSFYEQYF.

V gene TRBV19 combines with J gene TRBJ1-2; 7 nucleotides align to TRBD1. J gave up 4 bases and V 2 bases, and 7 bases lay outside the gene matches. The CDR3 has 15 amino acids. Germline CDR1 and CDR2: LNHDA and SQIVND (reference sequence). The CDR3 sequence: CASSITRDSIYGYTF. The CDR3 bases are TGTGCCAGTAGTATAACCCGGGACAGCATCTATGGCTACACCTTC.

The rearrangement uses TRBV6-5 and TRBJ2-1, with a tentative D call TRBD1 (5 bases). V lost 2 bases, J lost 1 base, and 6 bases lay in between. Per the germline V gene, CDR1 is MNHEY and CDR2 is SVGAGI. This CDR3 region has 14 residues. CDR3: CASSYRGSYNEQFF. CDR3 bases: TGTGCCAGCAGTTACAGGGGTTCCTACAATGAGCAGTTCTTC.

The chain is built from TRBV27 and TRBJ2-1; unclear D gene. Deletions cut 3 bases from V and 0 bases from J, with 3 bases between. This CDR3 spans 13 amino acids. Germline V gene lookup returns CDR1 MNHEY and CDR2 SMNVEV (reference sequence). The chain's CDR3 is CASSFNSYNEQFF. Here the CDR3 DNA reads TGTGCCAGCAGTTTTAACTCCTACAATGAGCAGTTCTTC.

The rearrangement joins TRBV6-5 to TRBJ2-7; 8 nucleotides line up with TRBD2. Germline-derived CDR1 and CDR2 are MNHEY and SVGAGI. Germline trimming cut 4 bases from V and 9 bases from J; bases unmatched to any gene: 5. The CDR3 consists of 12 residues. DNA of the CDR3: TGTGCCAGCAGTTCGGGGGGGTCTAGGCAGTACTTC. Translated, it gives CASSSGGSRQYF.

The rearrangement links TRBV30 to TRBJ1-2; D call uncertain. The CDR3 extends over 11 amino acids. Trimming left V 6 bases short and J 5 bases short, with 10 bases between. Germline V lookup: CDR1 GTSNPN, CDR2 SVGIG (reference sequence). The CDR3 loop reads CACQEAYGYTF. CDR3 DNA: TGTGCCTGTCAGGAGGCGTATGGCTACACCTTC.

This rearrangement joins TRBV6-5 to TRBJ2-3; a weak D match, TRBD1 (5 bases). Per the germline V gene, CDR1 is MNHEY and CDR2 is SVGAGI. The V and J ends lost 8 bases and 0 bases respectively, with 12 bases between them. This CDR3 is built from 14 residues. The CDR3 DNA is TGTGCCAGCCCAGGGCCCCCTAGCACAGATACGCAGTATTTT. Its protein product is CASPGPPSTDTQYF.

The chain joins TRBV13 to TRBJ2-1, with D possibly TRBD2 on 6 matching bases. Trimming left V 1 base short and J 4 bases short, with 11 bases between. The CDR3 extends over 15 amino acids. The V gene's germline CDR1 is PRHDT and CDR2 FYEKMQ (reference sequence). The CDR3 DNA reads as TGTGCCAGCAGCTTAGAGGGGACTCCTTACAATGAGCAGTTCTTC. Its translation: CASSLEGTPYNEQFF.

The chain is built from TRBV11-2 and TRBJ2-1; D is ambiguous. Germline V lookup: CDR1 SGHAT, CDR2 FQNNGV. This CDR3 spans 14 amino acids. V lost 3 bases, J lost 4 bases, and 10 bases lay in between. This CDR3 reads CASSFLGTYNEQFF. The CDR3, as DNA: TGTGCCAGCAGCTTCTTGGGCACTTACAATGAGCAGTTCTTC.

J is TRBJ1-1 and V is TRBV7-9; the match to TRBD1 covers 12 bases. Trimming took 5 bases from V and 7 from J; bases not matched to a gene: 17. The CDR3 totals 18 residues. Germline V gives CDR1 SEHNR, CDR2 FQNEAQ (reference sequence). The CDR3 region has the DNA TGTGCCAGCAGCCTAACCCCCGGGACAGGGGGCTCGGGGGTTGAAGCTTTCTTT. It is translated as CASSLTPGTGGSGVEAFF.

This chain links TRBV4-3 with TRBJ1-6, with D perhaps matching TRBD1 (5 bases). The CDR3 loop spans 15 amino acids. The germline V and J ends were trimmed by 1 base and 5 bases, with 9 bases remaining between them. From germline, CDR1 is LGHNA and CDR2 YSLEER. The chain's CDR3 is CASSQGGDDNSPLHF. DNA for the CDR3: TGCGCCAGCAGCCAAGGGGGGGACGATAATTCACCCCTCCACTTT.

The CDR3 protein is CSASRQGRNYGYTF. The CDR3 DNA reads as TGCAGTGCTAGTAGACAGGGGAGGAACTATGGCTACACCTTC. The V and J genes are TRBV20-1 and TRBJ1-2; TRBD1 matches 8 bases. Trimming at V came to 3 bases and at J to 2 bases, leaving 5 bases not matched to a gene. CDR1 is DFQATT, CDR2 SNEGSKA, per germline (reference sequence). The CDR3 is made up of 14 amino acids.

This rearrangement joins TRBV14 to TRBJ1-1, with D perhaps TRBD1 (5 bases). The V and J ends lost 4 bases and 11 bases respectively, with 20 bases between them. The germline CDR1 and CDR2 sequences are SGHDN and FVKESK. There are 14 residues in the CDR3. The CDR3, as DNA: TGTGCCAGCAGCCCTCGCCAGGGCGTGGTGTCGGCTTTCTTT. Protein: CASSPRQGVVSAFF.

This clone occurred a few times. This chain uses TRBV7-2 with TRBJ1-2; a weak D match, TRBD1 (5 bases). This CDR3 is built from 15 residues. In germline, CDR1 is SGHTA, CDR2 FQGNSA. The V end lost 5 bases, the J end lost 4 bases, and 17 bases lay between the germline ends. DNA of the CDR3: TGTGCCAGCAGCCCCCACGGAGGGGTTTCCTATGGCTACACCTTC. This encodes CASSPHGGVSYGYTF.

The CDR3 DNA sequence: TGTGCCAGCAGCTTCCCTCAGCACAGGGGCTATGGCTACACCTTC. This encodes CASSFPQHRGYGYTF. V usage is TRBV5-4 and J usage is TRBJ1-2; TRBD1 aligns across 7 bases. The V and J ends lost 2 bases and 4 bases, in that order; junction bases with no gene match: 8. The CDR3 spans 15 residues. From germline, CDR1 is SGHNT and CDR2 YYREEE (reference sequence).

In the case of this clone: One end of the junction does not line up with germline, which may come from a read error. The chain has TRBV7-6 and TRBJ1-4, with 12 bases fitting TRBD1. This CDR3 spans 14 amino acids. Germline V gives CDR1 SGHVS, CDR2 FNYEAQ. CDR3 coding DNA: TGTGCCAGCAGCTCCGGGACAGGGGGCGAAAAACTGCTTTTT. Its translation is CASSSGTGGEKLLF.

The chain has TRBV27 and TRBJ2-1; 8 bases align to TRBD2. CDR3 length: 17 amino acids. Germline V gene data show CDR1 as MNHEY and CDR2 as SMNVEV (reference sequence). Trimming took 1 base from V and 7 from J; bases not matched to a gene: 12. The DNA of the CDR3 is TGTGCCAGCAGTTTATTTTTCTCCACTAGCGGAAAAAATGAGCAGTTCTTC. Amino acid sequence: CASSLFFSTSGKNEQFF.

V and J are TRBV9 and TRBJ1-1, with D possibly TRBD1 on 5 matching bases. Trimming took 3 bases from V and 0 from J, leaving 6 bases between them. This CDR3 contains 13 residues. Germline assignment: CDR1 SGDLS and CDR2 YYNGEE. The CDR3 is CASSEGLNTEAFF. Here the CDR3 DNA reads TGTGCCAGCAGCGAGGGGCTGAACACTGAAGCTTTCTTT.

The J gene is TRBJ1-2, the V gene TRBV20-1; D gene ambiguous. CDR3 length: 10 residues. V shed 6 bases and J shed 6 bases, with 8 bases lying between them. Germline V gene lookup returns CDR1 DFQATT and CDR2 SNEGSKA (reference sequence). The CDR3 DNA reads TGCAGTGCCGATTACAATGGCTACACCTTC. This codes for CSADYNGYTF.

The chain has TRBV5-1 and TRBJ2-1; 7 bases align to TRBD2. Trimming took 4 bases from V and 1 from J; bases not matched to a gene: 11. Germline lookup yields CDR1 SGHRS and CDR2 YFSETQ. This CDR3 contains 17 residues. DNA for the CDR3: TGCGCCAGCAGCGCCCCTCCTAGCGGCCTTTCCTACAATGAGCAGTTCTTC. Its protein product is CASSAPPSGLSYNEQFF.

The chain has TRBV27 and TRBJ1-5; tentative D call: TRBD1 (6 bases). The germline V and J ends were trimmed by 3 bases and 2 bases, with 11 bases remaining between them. The CDR3 has 15 amino acids. CDR1 is MNHEY and CDR2 is SMNVEV in the germline V gene (reference sequence). This chain's CDR3 is CASSLSPGGNQPQHF. For the CDR3, the DNA is TGTGCCAGCAGTTTGTCCCCAGGGGGCAATCAGCCCCAGCATTTT.

V gene TRBV9 combines with J gene TRBJ2-1, with 9 bases aligning to TRBD2. CDR3 length: 15 amino acids. Germline trimming cut 3 bases from V and 0 bases from J; bases unmatched to any gene: 1. From germline, CDR1 is SGDLS and CDR2 YYNGEE. CDR3 in DNA: TGTGCCAGCAGCGAACTAGCGGGCTCCTACAATGAGCAGTTCTTC. Amino acid sequence: CASSELAGSYNEQFF. Full variable domain (missing parts from reference TRBV9 and TRBJ2-1): DSGVTQTPKHLITATGQRVTLRCSPRSGDLSVYWYQQSLDQGLQFLIQYYNGEERAKGNILERFSAQQFPDLHSELNLSSLELGDSALYFCASSELAGSYNEQFFGPGTRLTVL.